Each of the 10 T cell receptor beta chains below was sequenced from the same sample in a study of metastatic and nonmetastatic thyroid tumors. TCRdb reprocessed the PCR reads using MiXCR. This repertoire shows some 17,000 clones, less than 35% found once; its top ten account for roughly 13%. Thyroid surgery was preceded by no treatment in any patient. The sequenced sample was tumor tissue. The origin of the receptors is a female donor with papillary thyroid cancer or a benign thyroid nodule (not recorded which). Some clones in this sample may be carry-over from other donors' samples.

By share of the sample, this clone is medium-sized. V usage is TRBV27 and J usage is TRBJ2-7; possible D gene TRBD2, 6 bases. Trimming stripped 8 bases from V and 0 bases from J, with 20 bases between. Germline values: CDR1 MNHEY, CDR2 SMNVEV (reference sequence). There are 16 residues in the CDR3. The CDR3 bases are TGTGCCAGCGCCCTACGGGTAGCGGAATTCTCCTACGAGCAGTACTTC. It is translated as CASALRVAEFSYEQYF.

This clone came up a few times. CDR3 amino acids: CASSFWASGSGGELFF. The CDR3 nucleotides are TGTGCCAGCAGTTTTTGGGCTAGCGGGAGCGGCGGGGAGCTGTTTTTT. The chain employs TRBV27 and TRBJ2-2; TRBD2 matches 10 bases. This CDR3 has 16 amino acids. V lost 3 bases, J lost 7 bases, and 8 bases stayed unmatched. Germline V gives CDR1 MNHEY, CDR2 SMNVEV (reference sequence).

The chain employs TRBV30 and TRBJ2-2; TRBD1 might be the D (5 bases). This CDR3 spans 15 amino acids. V was pared by 8 bases and J by 3 bases, with 19 bases between. CDR1 GTSNPN and CDR2 SVGIG come from the germline V gene (reference sequence). The CDR3 DNA sequence: TGTGCCCGGAAGGGGCGAAATTTTGACACCGGGGAGCTGTTTTTT. Encoded protein: CARKGRNFDTGELFF.

The CDR3: CASSVNSASLYGYTF. In nucleotides, the CDR3 is TGTGCCAGCAGCGTAAATTCGGCATCCCTGTATGGCTACACCTTC. This chain uses TRBV9 with TRBJ1-2; D gene unclear. The V end was cut by 1 base, the J end by 5 bases, with 15 bases between. Germline CDR1 SGDLS, CDR2 YYNGEE. This CDR3 region has 15 residues.

The V and J genes are TRBV28 and TRBJ2-3; D may be TRBD2 (5 bases). Germline V gene data show CDR1 as MDHEN and CDR2 as SYDVKM. Between the trimmed V and J ends, which lost 7 bases and 0 bases, there was a span of 14 bases. The CDR3 has 15 residues. For the CDR3, the DNA is TGTGCCAGCAACTTTGCGAGCGGTAGCACAGATACGCAGTATTTT. It codes for CASNFASGSTDTQYF.

The chain joins TRBV20-1 to TRBJ1-2; no clear D. V was cut by 6 bases and J by 3 bases, with 20 bases left in between. Germline lookup yields CDR1 DFQATT and CDR2 SNEGSKA (reference sequence). The CDR3 is made up of 15 amino acids. CDR3 sequence reads: CSAVKGGSIDYGYTF. In DNA, the CDR3 is TGCAGTGCGGTTAAAGGTGGGAGTATCGACTATGGCTACACCTTC.

This clone was observed a handful of times. Within the sample, other DNA sequences also encode this same CDR3. The chain has TRBV27 and TRBJ1-2; tentative D call: TRBD1 (5 bases). This CDR3 has 13 amino acids. CDR1 and CDR2 from the germline V gene are MNHEY and SMNVEV (reference sequence). Trimming pared 2 bases from V and 2 bases from J, leaving 6 bases between. CDR3: CASSLRGNYGYTF. The CDR3 DNA follows: TGTGCCAGCAGTTTACGGGGCAACTATGGCTACACCTTC.

The chain combines TRBV6-2 or TRBV6-3 with TRBJ2-1, with unresolved D. The germline V gene encodes CDR1 MNHEY and CDR2 SVGEGT. Trimming removed 2 bases at V and 14 bases at J, with 16 bases between. This CDR3 is built from 13 residues. CDR3 residues: CASSYSFSTKEFF. The CDR3 DNA sequence: TGTGCCAGCAGTTACAGTTTTAGCACAAAGGAGTTCTTC.

On this clone itself: A read error may explain this, as a much larger clone is one base away. This specimen includes other DNA sequences encoding the same CDR3. This sequence joins TRBV4-3 and TRBJ1-4, with unresolved D. This CDR3 has 14 amino acids. V lost 0 bases and J 6 bases, leaving 8 bases between the germline ends. CDR1 is LGHNA, CDR2 YSLEER, per germline. The CDR3 is CASSQEGPHEKLFF. CDR3 coding DNA: TGCGCCAGCAGCCAAGAAGGCCCCCATGAAAAACTGTTTTTT.

V is TRBV10-3 and J is TRBJ1-2; D possibly corresponds to TRBD1 (5 bases). Germline CDR1 and CDR2: ENHRY and SYGVKD. V gave up 2 bases and J gave up 0 bases, with 13 bases separating them. This CDR3 spans 16 amino acids. CDR3 loop: CAISEDTGRANYGYTF. CDR3 nucleotide sequence: TGTGCCATCAGTGAGGATACAGGCCGAGCTAACTATGGCTACACCTTC.